The TCR beta chain described here comes from a study of blood T cell repertoires in COVID-19. Study overall: PBMCs, B-cell-depleted T cells, or T cells were the source of the cDNA or gDNA that made up the material.

The CDR3 sequence is 14 residues long. Trimming shortened V by 6 bases and J by 4 bases, and 16 bases separated the two germline ends. Germline loops: CDR1 SGHRS, CDR2 YFSETQ. In the authors' workflow: From reference gene primer amplification, estimates of nucleated cell counts were derived. Data came from immunoSEQ multiplex PCR; TCRdb stores just in-frame clones and leaves some out. V and J calls and clone size are as listed in that table; D and trimming were resolved from the DNA. The table shows about 190,000 clones, with about 88% occurring only once. The V and J genes are TRBV5-1 and TRBJ1-2; the D gene is possibly TRBD1 (6 bases). This receptor was taken from an elderly woman with acute or convalescent COVID-19. The sequencing input was peripheral blood. CDR3 sequence: CASTDAQGFYGYTF. CDR3 nucleotides: TGCGCCAGCACCGACGCACAGGGCTTCTATGGCTACACCTTC. Full variable domain (remainder filled in from reference TRBV5-1 and TRBJ1-2): KAGVTQTPRYLIKTRGQQVTLSCSPISGHRSVSWYQQTPGQGLQFLFEYFSETQRNKGNFPGRFSGRQFSNSRSEMNVSTLELGDSALYLCASTDAQGFYGYTFGSGTRLTVV.